This entry concerns a single T cell receptor beta chain. Its antigen is currently unknown. CDR3 size: 18 residues. The V end lost 5 bases, the J end lost 0 bases, and 20 bases lay between the germline ends. From germline, CDR1 is SEHNR and CDR2 FQNEAQ (reference sequence). This sample was taken from a study of T cells in Graves' hyperthyroidism and ophthalmopathy. The study's findings and limits: Ophthalmopathy, as predicted by the model, came a median roughly 6.5 months after the prediction.

Patients aged 18 to 65 had newly diagnosed hyperthyroidism that had lasted under 2 months. Diagnoses rested on clinical symptoms, serum thyroxine and TRAb, thyroid ultrasound and orbital computed tomography. Fresh peripheral blood, more than 8 ml of it, supplied the PBMCs. From RNA transcripts, TCR beta CDR3 regions were amplified. An initial round of RT-PCR targeting the TCR CDR3 relied on the HTBI primer set. TCRdb analysed the multiplex PCR reads with MiXCR anew, one entry per CDR3 protein. The table shows about 420,000 distinct CDR3 sequences, with approximately 14% occurring only once. Sequenced: blood. The receptor was isolated from a woman aged 18-35 years with Graves' hyperthyroidism. The chain is built from TRBV7-9 and TRBJ1-5; D unresolved. CDR3 residues: CASSRGVGWEYSNQPQHF. As DNA, the CDR3 is TGTGCCAGCAGCCGCGGGGTAGGGTGGGAATATAGCAATCAGCCCCAGCATTTT.